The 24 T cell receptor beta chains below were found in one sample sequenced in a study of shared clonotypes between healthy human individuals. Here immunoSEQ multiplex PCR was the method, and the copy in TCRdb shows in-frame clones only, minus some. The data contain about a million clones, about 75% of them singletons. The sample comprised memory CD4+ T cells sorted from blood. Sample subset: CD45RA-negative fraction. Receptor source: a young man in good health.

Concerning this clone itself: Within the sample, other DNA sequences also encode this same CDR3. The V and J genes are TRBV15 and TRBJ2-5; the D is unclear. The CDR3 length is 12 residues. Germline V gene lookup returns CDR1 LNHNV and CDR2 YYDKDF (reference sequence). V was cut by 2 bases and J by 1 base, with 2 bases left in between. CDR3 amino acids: CATSRPQETQYF. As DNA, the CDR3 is TGTGCCACCAGCAGACCCCAAGAGACCCAGTACTTC.

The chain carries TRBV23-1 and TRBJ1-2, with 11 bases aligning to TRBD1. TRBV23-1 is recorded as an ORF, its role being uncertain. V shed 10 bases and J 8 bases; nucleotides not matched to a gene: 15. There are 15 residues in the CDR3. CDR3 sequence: CAIVLRTGGGNGYTF. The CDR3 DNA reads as TGCGCCATCGTTCTAAGGACAGGGGGCGGTAACGGCTACACCTTC.

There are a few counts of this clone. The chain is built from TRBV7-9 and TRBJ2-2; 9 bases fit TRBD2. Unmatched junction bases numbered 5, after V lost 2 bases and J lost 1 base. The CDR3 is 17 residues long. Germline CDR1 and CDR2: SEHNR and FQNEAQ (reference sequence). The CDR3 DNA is TGTGCCAGCAGCTTAAGGCTAGCGGGGAAGAACACCGGGGAGCTGTTTTTT. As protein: CASSLRLAGKNTGELFF. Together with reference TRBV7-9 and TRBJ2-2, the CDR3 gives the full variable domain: DTGVSQNPRHKITKRGQNVTFRCDPISEHNRLYWYRQTLGQGPEFLTYFQNEAQLEKSRLLSDRFSAERPKGSFSTLEIQRTEQGDSAMYLCASSLRLAGKNTGELFFGEGSRLTVL.

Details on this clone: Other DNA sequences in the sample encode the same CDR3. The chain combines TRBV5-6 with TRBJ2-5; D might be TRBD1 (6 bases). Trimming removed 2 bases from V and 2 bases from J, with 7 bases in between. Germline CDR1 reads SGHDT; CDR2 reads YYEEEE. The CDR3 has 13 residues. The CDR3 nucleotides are TGTGCCAGCAGCTTCGACAGGCAAGAGACCCAGTACTTC. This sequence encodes CASSFDRQETQYF.

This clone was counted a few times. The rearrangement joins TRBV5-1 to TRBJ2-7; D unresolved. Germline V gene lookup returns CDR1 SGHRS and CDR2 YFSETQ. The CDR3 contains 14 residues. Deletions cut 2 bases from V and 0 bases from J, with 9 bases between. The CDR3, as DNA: TGCGCCAGCAGCTTTAACGGAGCCTCCTACGAGCAGTACTTC. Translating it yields CASSFNGASYEQYF.

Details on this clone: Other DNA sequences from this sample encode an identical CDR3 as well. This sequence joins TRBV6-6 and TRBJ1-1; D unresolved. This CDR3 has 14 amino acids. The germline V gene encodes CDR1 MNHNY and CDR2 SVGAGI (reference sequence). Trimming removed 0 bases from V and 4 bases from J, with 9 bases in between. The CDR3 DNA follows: TGTGCCAGCAGTTACTCTGGTGGGAGCACTGAAGCTTTCTTT. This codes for CASSYSGGSTEAFF.

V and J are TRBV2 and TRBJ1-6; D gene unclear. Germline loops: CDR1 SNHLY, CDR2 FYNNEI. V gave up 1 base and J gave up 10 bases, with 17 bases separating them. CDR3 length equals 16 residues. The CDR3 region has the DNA TGTGCCAGCAGTGAAGGAATGTGGCAGTTGGGATCACCCCTCCACTTT. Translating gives CASSEGMWQLGSPLHF.

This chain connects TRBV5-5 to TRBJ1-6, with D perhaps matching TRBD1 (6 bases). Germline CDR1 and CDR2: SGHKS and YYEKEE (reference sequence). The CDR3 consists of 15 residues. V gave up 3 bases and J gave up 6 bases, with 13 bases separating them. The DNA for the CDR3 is TGTGCCAGCAGCTGGATGGACAGCACTAATTCACCCCTCCACTTT. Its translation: CASSWMDSTNSPLHF.

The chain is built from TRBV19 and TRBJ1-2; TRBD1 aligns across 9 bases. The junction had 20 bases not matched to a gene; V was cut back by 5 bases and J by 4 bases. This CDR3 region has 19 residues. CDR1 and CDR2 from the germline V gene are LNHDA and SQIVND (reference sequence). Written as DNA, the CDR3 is TGTGCCAGTAGTCCCCGGACGGGGACAGGGCTGCCTACTACCTATGGCTACACCTTC. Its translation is CASSPRTGTGLPTTYGYTF.

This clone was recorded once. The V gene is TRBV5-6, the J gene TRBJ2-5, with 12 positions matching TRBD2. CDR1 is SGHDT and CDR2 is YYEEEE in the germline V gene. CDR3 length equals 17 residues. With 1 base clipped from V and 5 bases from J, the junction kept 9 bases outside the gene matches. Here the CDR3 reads CASSLSTSGSPRETQYF. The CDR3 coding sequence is TGTGCCAGCAGCTTGTCGACTAGCGGGAGTCCTCGGGAGACCCAGTACTTC.

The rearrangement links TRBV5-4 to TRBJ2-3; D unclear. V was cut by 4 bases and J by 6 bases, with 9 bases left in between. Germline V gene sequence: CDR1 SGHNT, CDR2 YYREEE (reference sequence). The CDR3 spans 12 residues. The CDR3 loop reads CASSPVGDTQYF. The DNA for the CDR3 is TGTGCCAGCAGCCCCGTTGGGGATACGCAGTATTTT.

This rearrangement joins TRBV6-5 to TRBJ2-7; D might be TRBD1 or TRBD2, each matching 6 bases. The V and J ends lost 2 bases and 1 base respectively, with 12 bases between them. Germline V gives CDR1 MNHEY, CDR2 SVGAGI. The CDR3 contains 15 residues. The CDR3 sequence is CASSYLGGPSYEQYF. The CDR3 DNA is TGTGCCAGCAGTTACCTGGGGGGCCCATCCTACGAGCAGTACTTC.

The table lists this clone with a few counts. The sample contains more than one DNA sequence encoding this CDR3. The CDR3: CASSYLQNNQPQHF. CDR3 DNA sequence: TGTGCCAGCAGTTACCTACAGAACAATCAGCCCCAGCATTTT. V gene TRBV6-6 combines with J gene TRBJ1-5; D unresolved. Germline V lookup: CDR1 MNHNY, CDR2 SVGAGI (reference sequence). V was cut by 2 bases and J by 3 bases, with 8 bases left in between. The CDR3 runs to 14 residues.

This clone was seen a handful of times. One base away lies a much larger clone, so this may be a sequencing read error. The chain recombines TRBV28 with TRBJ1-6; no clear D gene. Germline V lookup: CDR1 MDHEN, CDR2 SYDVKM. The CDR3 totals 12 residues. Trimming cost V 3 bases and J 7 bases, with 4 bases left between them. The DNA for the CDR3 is TGTGCCAGCAGTTTCGGGAATTCACCCCTCCACTTT. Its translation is CASSFGNSPLHF.

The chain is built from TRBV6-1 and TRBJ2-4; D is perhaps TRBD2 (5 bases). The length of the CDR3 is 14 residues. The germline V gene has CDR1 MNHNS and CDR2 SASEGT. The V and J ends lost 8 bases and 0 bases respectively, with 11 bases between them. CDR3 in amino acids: CASVGGLAKNIQYF. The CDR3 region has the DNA TGTGCCAGCGTTGGCGGGCTAGCCAAAAACATTCAGTACTTC.

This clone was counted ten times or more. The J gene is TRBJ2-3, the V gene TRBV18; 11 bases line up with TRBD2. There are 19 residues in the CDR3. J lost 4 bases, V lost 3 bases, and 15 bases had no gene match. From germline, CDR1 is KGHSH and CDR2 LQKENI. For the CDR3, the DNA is TGTGCCAGCTCACCTTCTCTCTTCCGACTAGCGGGACACGCAGATACGCAGTATTTT. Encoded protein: CASSPSLFRLAGHADTQYF.

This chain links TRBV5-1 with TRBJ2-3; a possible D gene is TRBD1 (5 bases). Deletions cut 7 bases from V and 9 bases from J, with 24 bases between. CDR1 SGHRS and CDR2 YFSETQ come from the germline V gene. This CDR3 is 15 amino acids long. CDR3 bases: TGCGCCAGCGCCCCTGGCACGGACAAGCTAGGCACGCAGTATTTT. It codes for CASAPGTDKLGTQYF.

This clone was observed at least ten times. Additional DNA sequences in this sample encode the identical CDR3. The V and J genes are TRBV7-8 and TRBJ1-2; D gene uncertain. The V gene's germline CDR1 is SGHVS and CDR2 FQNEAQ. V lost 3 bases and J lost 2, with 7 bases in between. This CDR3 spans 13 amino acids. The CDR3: CASSLGGNYGYTF. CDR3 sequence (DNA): TGTGCCAGCAGCTTGGGCGGGAACTATGGCTACACCTTC.

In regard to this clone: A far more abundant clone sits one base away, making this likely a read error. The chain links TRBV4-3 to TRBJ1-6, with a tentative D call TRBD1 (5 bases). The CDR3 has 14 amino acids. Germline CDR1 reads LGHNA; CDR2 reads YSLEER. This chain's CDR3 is CASGQDPTGPLLHF. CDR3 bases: TGCGCCAGCGGCCAAGATCCCACAGGTCCGCTCCTCCACTTT.

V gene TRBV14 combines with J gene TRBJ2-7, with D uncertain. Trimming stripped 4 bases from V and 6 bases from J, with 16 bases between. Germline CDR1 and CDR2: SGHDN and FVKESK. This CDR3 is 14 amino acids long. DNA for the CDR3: TGTGCCAGCAGCCCGATTGAGATTCGGTCCGAGCAGTACTTC. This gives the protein CASSPIEIRSEQYF.

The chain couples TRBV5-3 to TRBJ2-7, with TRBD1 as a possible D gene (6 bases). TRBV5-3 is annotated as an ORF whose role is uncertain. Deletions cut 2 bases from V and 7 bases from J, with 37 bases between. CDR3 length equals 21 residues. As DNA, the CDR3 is TGTGCCAGAAGCTTTCTCGGGTGTGTAACAGGGACGGTCCGCGAAGCAGGTGAGCAGTACTTC. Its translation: CARSFLGCVTGTVREAGEQYF.

CDR3 sequence: CAWLNPMNTEAFF. The CDR3 DNA is TGTGCCTGGCTAAACCCGATGAACACTGAAGCTTTCTTT. The chain carries TRBV30 and TRBJ1-1; the D is unclear. V was shortened by 5 bases and J by 0 bases, with 10 bases between the two germline ends. The V gene's germline CDR1 is GTSNPN and CDR2 SVGIG (reference sequence). The CDR3 loop spans 13 amino acids. Based on the CDR3 plus reference TRBV30 and TRBJ1-1, the full variable domain is SQTIHQWPATLVQPVGSPLSLECTVEGTSNPNLYWYRQAAGRGLQLLFYSVGIGQISSEVPQNLSASRPQDRQFILSSKKLLLSDSGFYLCAWLNPMNTEAFFGQGTRLTVV.

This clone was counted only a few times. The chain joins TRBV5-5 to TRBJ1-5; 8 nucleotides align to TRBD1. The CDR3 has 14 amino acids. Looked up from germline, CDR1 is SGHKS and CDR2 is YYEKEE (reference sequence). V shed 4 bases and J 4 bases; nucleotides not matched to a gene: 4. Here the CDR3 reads CASSENRGNQPQHF. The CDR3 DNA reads TGTGCCAGCAGCGAGAACAGGGGGAATCAGCCCCAGCATTTT.

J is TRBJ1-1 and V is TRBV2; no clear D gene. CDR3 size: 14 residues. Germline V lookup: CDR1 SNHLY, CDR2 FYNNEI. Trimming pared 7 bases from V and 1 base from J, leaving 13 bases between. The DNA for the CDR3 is TGTGCCAGCACCTACCCCGGAGGGAACACTGAAGCTTTCTTT. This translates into CASTYPGGNTEAFF.